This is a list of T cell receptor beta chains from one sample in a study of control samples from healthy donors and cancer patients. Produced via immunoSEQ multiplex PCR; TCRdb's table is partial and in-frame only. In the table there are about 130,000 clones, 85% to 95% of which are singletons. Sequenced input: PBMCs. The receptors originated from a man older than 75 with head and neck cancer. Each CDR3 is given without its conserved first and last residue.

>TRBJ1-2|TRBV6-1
ASSEEVPPGWSELNGYT
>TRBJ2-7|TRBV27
ASGSGGVVYEQY
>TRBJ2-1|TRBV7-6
ASSLGRRVSSYNEQF
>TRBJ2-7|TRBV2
ASSGRVKYEQY
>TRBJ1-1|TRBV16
ASSQSRMNTEAF
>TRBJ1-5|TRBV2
ASKREAGGNQPQH
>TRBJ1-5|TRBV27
ASSSFGGLVNQPQH
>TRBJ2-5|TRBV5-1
ASSFRTTSETQY
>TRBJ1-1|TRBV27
ASSSGQHPSEAF
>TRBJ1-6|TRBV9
ASSTGPQVDSPLH
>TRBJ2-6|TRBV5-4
ASSARDSGANVLT
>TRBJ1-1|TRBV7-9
ASSLWKPSNTEAF
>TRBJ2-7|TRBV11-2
ASSLQGGLDYEQY
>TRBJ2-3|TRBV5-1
ASSPALAGGPGDTQY
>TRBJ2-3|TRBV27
ASSLLLSGTSTDTQY
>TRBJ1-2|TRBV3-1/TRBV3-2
ASSPGPSRLYGYT
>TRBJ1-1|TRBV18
ASSPPGSARGTEAF
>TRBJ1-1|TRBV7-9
ASSQRRGTGENTEAF
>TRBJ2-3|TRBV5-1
ASSLLVASGRAVDTQY
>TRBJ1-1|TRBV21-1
ASSKDGHENTEAF
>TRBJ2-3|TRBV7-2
ASSSPSGRARTDTQY
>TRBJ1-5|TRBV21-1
ASSKEGIRGRGNQPQH
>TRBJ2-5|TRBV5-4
ASSESGSWLETQY
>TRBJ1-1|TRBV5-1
ASSLAIGGKTEAF
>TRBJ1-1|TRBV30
AWSRGTENTEAF
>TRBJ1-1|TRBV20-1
SASQPGRGGTEAF
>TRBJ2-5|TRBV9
ASSVEYDRGTQY
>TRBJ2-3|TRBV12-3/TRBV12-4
ASSPGGRDTQY
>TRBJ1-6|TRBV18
ASSSLQGSPLH
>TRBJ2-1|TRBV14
ASSPRLAGAHNEQF
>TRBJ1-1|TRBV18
ASSPTQAGRYTEAF
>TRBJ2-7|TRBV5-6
ASSRAGRGSYEQY
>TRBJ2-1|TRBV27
ASSPQPGPNEQF
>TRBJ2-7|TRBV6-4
ASSDSVGTHDVGYEQY
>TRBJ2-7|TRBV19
ASSTLATVTLTYEQY
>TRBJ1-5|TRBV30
AWSPSGNQPQH
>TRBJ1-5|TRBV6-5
ASRWEGNQPQH
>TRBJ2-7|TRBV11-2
ASSWRTDSYEQY
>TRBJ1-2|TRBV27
ASSSPDRGYSGGYT
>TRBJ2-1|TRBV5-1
ASSLRRNEQF
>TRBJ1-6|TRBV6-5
ASRTNWNLH
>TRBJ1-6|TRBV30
AWSEWAGSSYNSPLH
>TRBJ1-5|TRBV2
ASRDGGRGQPQH
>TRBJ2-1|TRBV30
AWSPSRSSYNEQF
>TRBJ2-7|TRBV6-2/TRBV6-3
ASSYTSSSQTYEQY
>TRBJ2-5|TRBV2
ASSGERGFVETQY
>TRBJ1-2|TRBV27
ASKQGTRYGYT
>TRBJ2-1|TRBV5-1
ASRDTSGGAMKQF
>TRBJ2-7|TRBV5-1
ASSYFLGAELAYEQY
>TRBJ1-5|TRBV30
AWGGTGEDNQPQH
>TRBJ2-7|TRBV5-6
ASSLVQSSYEQY
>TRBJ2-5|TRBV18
ASSPGQGQETQY
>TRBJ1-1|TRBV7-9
ASTKQGSLGTEAF
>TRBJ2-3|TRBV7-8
ASSFGLAGVRTDTQY
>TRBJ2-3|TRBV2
ASSVTRDRVPDTQY